These 7 T cell receptor beta chains share one sample of origin, sequenced in a study of T cell responses to AZD1222 COVID-19 vaccine. The repertoire was sequenced with immunoSEQ multiplex PCR; TCRdb's copy has only in-frame clones and lacks some. The profile shows about 160,000 clones, 94% of them singletons. The sequencing used peripheral blood, collected 28 days after the second AZD1222 dose. These receptors all stem from an adult who received the AZD1222 COVID-19 vaccine.

By share, this clone ranks as medium-sized (0.01 to 0.1%). The chain links TRBV20-1 to TRBJ1-4, with D unresolved. This CDR3 contains 11 residues. The ends were cut back, 6 bases at V and 8 bases at J, with 10 bases in the middle. From germline, CDR1 is DFQATT and CDR2 SNEGSKA (reference sequence). For the CDR3, the DNA is TGCAGTGCGTCAAGGTTAGAAAAACTGTTTTTT. Its translation is CSASRLEKLFF.

J is TRBJ2-2 and V is TRBV19; the match to TRBD2 covers 7 bases. The V and J ends lost 8 bases and 3 bases, in that order; junction bases with no gene match: 6. Germline CDR1 and CDR2: LNHDA and SQIVND (reference sequence). CDR3 length: 14 residues. CDR3 residues: CASRTGGDTGELFF. The CDR3, as DNA: TGTGCCAGTCGAACGGGGGGAGACACCGGGGAGCTGTTTTTT.

CDR3 sequence (DNA): TGTGCCAGCAGTTCGCTTACTTCCGGGACAGGGTCTTCCTACGAGCAGTACTTC. Translated, it gives CASSSLTSGTGSSYEQYF. V usage is TRBV27 and J usage is TRBJ2-7; 9 nucleotides align to TRBD1. V trimming: 4 bases; J trimming: 1 base; junction bases outside the gene matches: 14. CDR3 length equals 18 residues. Germline-derived CDR1 and CDR2 are MNHEY and SMNVEV (reference sequence).

This chain joins TRBV4-2 and TRBJ1-3, with TRBD1 matching 9 bases. Germline V gives CDR1 LGHNA, CDR2 YNFKEQ. Germline trimming cut 0 bases from V and 3 bases from J; bases unmatched to any gene: 3. There are 16 residues in the CDR3. The CDR3 spells CASSQEQGAHGNTIYF. CDR3 nucleotides: TGTGCCAGCAGCCAAGAACAGGGGGCGCATGGAAACACCATATATTTT.

CDR3 DNA: TGTGCCTGGAGGGACAACTCCTACGAGCAGTACTTC. It specifies CAWRDNSYEQYF. The V call is TRBV30, the J call TRBJ2-7, with TRBD1 as a possible D gene (5 bases). Germline CDR1 is GTSNPN and CDR2 is SVGIG (reference sequence). V lost 3 bases, J lost 0 bases, and 6 bases lay in between. The CDR3 totals 12 residues.

The chain carries TRBV29-1 and TRBJ2-3; 7 nucleotides line up with TRBD2. CDR3 length: 13 residues. CDR1 is SQVTM and CDR2 is ANQGSEA in the germline V gene. The V and J ends lost 8 bases and 2 bases, in that order; junction bases with no gene match: 7. CDR3 sequence reads: CSFGGSPTDTQYF. The CDR3 DNA is TGCAGCTTCGGCGGGAGCCCCACAGATACGCAGTATTTT.

J is TRBJ2-4 and V is TRBV5-1; TRBD2 matches 11 bases. The CDR3 runs to 16 residues. V lost 0 bases and J lost 6; bases outside the gene matches: 5. Germline V gives CDR1 SGHRS, CDR2 YFSETQ. The CDR3 spells CASSLALAGAGNIQYF. The CDR3 coding sequence is TGCGCCAGCAGCTTGGCACTAGCGGGAGCCGGAAACATTCAGTACTTC.